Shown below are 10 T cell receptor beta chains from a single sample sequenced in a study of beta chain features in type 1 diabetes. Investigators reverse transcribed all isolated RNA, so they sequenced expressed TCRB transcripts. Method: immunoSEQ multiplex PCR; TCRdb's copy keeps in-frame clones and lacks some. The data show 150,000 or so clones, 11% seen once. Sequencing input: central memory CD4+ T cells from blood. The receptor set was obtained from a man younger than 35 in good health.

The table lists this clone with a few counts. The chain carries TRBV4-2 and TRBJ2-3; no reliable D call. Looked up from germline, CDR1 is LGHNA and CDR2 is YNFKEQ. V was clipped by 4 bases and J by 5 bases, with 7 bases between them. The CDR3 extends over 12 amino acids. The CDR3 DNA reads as TGTGCCAGCAGCCCCTTGGGAGATACGCAGTATTTT. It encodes CASSPLGDTQYF.

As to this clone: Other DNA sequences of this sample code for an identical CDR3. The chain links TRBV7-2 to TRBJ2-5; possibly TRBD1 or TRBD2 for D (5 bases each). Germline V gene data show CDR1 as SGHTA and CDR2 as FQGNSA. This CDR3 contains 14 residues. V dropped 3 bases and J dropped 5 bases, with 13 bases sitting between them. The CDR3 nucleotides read TGTGCCAGCAGCTTTAACGGGGCGGGTGAGACCCAGTACTTC. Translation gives CASSFNGAGETQYF.

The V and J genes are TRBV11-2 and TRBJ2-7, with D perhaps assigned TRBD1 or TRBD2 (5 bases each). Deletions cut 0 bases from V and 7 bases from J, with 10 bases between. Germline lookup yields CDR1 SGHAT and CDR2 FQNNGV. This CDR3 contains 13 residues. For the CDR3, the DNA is TGTGCCAGCAGCTTAGATCGGGACCGGGAGCAGTACTTC. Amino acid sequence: CASSLDRDREQYF. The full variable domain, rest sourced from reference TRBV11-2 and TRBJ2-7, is EAGVAQSPRYKIIEKRQSVAFWCNPISGHATLYWYQQILGQGPKLLIQFQNNGVVDDSQLPKDRFSAERLKGVDSTLKIQPAKLEDSAVYLCASSLDRDREQYFGPGTRLTVT.

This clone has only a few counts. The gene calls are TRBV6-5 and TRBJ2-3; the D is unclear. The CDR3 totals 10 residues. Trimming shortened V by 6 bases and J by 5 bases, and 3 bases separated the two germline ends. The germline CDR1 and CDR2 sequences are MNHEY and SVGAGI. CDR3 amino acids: CASSEDTQYF. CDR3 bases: TGTGCCAGCAGCGAAGATACGCAGTATTTT.

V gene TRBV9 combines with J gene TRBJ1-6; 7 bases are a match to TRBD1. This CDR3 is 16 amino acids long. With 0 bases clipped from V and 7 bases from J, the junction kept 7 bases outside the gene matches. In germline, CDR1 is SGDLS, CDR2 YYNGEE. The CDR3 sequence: CASSVGRGLFNSPLHF. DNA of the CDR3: TGTGCCAGCAGCGTAGGTAGGGGGCTTTTCAATTCACCCCTCCACTTT.

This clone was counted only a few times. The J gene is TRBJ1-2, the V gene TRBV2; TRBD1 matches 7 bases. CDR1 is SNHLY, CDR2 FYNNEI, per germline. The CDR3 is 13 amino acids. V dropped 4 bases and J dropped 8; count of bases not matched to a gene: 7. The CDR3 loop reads CASSATGLRGYTF. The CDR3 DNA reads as TGTGCCAGCAGTGCGACAGGGCTGAGGGGCTACACCTTC.

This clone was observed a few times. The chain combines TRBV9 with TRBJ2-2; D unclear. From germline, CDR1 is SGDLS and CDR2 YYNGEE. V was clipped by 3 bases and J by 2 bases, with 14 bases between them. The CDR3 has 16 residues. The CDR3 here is CASSASVSFNTGELFF. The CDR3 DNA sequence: TGTGCCAGCAGCGCGTCAGTAAGTTTTAACACCGGGGAGCTGTTTTTT.

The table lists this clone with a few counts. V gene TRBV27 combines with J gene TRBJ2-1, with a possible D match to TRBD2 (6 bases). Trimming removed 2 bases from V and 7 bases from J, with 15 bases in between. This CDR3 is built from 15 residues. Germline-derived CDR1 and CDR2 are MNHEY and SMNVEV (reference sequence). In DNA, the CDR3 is TGTGCCAGCAGTTTAGCGGGAAGGTGGGGAAATGAGCAGTTCTTC. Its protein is CASSLAGRWGNEQFF.

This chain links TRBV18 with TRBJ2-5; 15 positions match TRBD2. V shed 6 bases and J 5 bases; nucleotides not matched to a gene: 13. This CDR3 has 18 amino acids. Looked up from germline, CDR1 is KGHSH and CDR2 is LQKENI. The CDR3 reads CASSRGLAGGPSEETQYF. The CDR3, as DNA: TGTGCCAGCTCTCGCGGACTAGCGGGAGGGCCTTCGGAGGAGACCCAGTACTTC.

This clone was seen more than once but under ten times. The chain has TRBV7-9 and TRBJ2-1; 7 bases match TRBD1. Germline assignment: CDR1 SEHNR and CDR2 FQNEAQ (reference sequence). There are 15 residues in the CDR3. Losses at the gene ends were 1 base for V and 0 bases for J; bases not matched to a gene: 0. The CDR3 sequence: CASSLGTGSYNEQFF. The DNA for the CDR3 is TGTGCCAGCAGCTTAGGGACAGGCTCCTACAATGAGCAGTTCTTC.